The next 27 T cell receptor beta chains were all read from a single sample in a study of cytomegalovirus exposure and HLA in healthy donors. Both 60 Vbeta primers and 13 Jbeta primers went into the PCR. Method: immunoSEQ multiplex PCR; TCRdb's copy keeps in-frame clones and lacks some. Here the sample spans hundreds of thousands of clones, around 83% being singletons. Sequencing was done on a sample of PBMCs. The receptors were sampled from a girl between 10 and 17 years old in good health and CMV-seronegative.

This clone was seen only a few times. V is TRBV5-4 and J is TRBJ2-1; 9 positions agree with TRBD2. J was trimmed by 8 bases and V by 0 bases; bases with no gene match: 6. Germline loops: CDR1 SGHNT, CDR2 YYREEE (reference sequence). The CDR3 is made up of 15 amino acids. The CDR3 DNA is TGTGCCAGCAGCTTGGCCGGGACTAGCAGGTATGAGCAGTTCTTC. Residues: CASSLAGTSRYEQFF.

The CDR3, as DNA: TGTGCCAGCAGCTTGCGGGGGCAGGGGGATTCACCCCTCCACTTT. Its protein product is CASSLRGQGDSPLHF. The chain combines TRBV5-5 with TRBJ1-6, with 7 bases fitting TRBD1. Germline CDR1 SGHKS, CDR2 YYEKEE (reference sequence). The CDR3 extends over 15 amino acids. V gave up 1 base and J gave up 8 bases; unmatched junction bases: 6.

The chain joins TRBV7-3 to TRBJ1-5, with a possible D match to TRBD1 (5 bases). CDR1 is SGHTA and CDR2 is FQGTGA in the germline V gene. The germline V and J ends were trimmed by 5 bases and 7 bases, with 18 bases remaining between them. The CDR3 spans 15 residues. In nucleotides, the CDR3 is TGTGCCAGCAGCCGGACCCTGACAGACCGACAGCCCCAGCATTTT. It is translated as CASSRTLTDRQPQHF.

This rearrangement joins TRBV6-6 to TRBJ1-2; D unresolved. Germline lookup yields CDR1 MNHNY and CDR2 SVGAGI (reference sequence). V dropped 0 bases and J dropped 2 bases, with 13 bases sitting between them. The CDR3 is made up of 16 amino acids. The DNA of the CDR3 is TGTGCCAGCAGTTACTCTGCGGGGATGGGGAACTATGGCTACACCTTC. This translates into CASSYSAGMGNYGYTF.

The genes are TRBV7-6 and TRBJ2-7, with TRBD1 identical over 9 bases. Germline values: CDR1 SGHVS, CDR2 FNYEAQ. After removal of 7 bases from V and 7 bases from J, the junction contained 8 bases not matched to a gene. There are 13 residues in the CDR3. Written as DNA, the CDR3 is TGTGCCAGCACCCTACAGGGGGCGAGGGAGCAGTACTTC. Protein product: CASTLQGAREQYF.

This sequence joins TRBV4-3 and TRBJ2-1; 7 nucleotides align to TRBD2. From germline, CDR1 is LGHNA and CDR2 YSLEER. This CDR3 is 15 amino acids long. V dropped 0 bases and J dropped 6; count of bases not matched to a gene: 5. CDR3 protein: CASSQDIGRPNEQFF. DNA of the CDR3: TGCGCCAGCAGCCAAGATATCGGGAGGCCCAATGAGCAGTTCTTC.

The rearrangement links TRBV7-2 to TRBJ2-7; the match to TRBD2 covers 8 bases. Losses at the gene ends were 4 bases for V and 2 bases for J; bases not matched to a gene: 7. The CDR3 extends over 15 amino acids. Per germline, CDR1 SGHTA and CDR2 FQGNSA. CDR3 in DNA: TGTGCCAGCAGCTACCGGGTAGCGGGGACCTACGAGCAGTACTTC. Protein sequence: CASSYRVAGTYEQYF.

The chain carries TRBV5-1 and TRBJ2-5, with 8 bases matching TRBD1. The CDR3 consists of 16 residues. The V segment lost 4 bases and the J segment 2 bases; nucleotides outside the gene matches: 10. The germline gives CDR1 SGHRS, CDR2 YFSETQ. The CDR3 DNA follows: TGCGCCAGCAGCAGCAATCCCGGGACAGGACAAGAGACCCAGTACTTC. The encoded protein is CASSSNPGTGQETQYF.

V usage is TRBV28 and J usage is TRBJ2-3; no firm D call. The CDR3 has 12 amino acids. Germline V gene lookup returns CDR1 MDHEN and CDR2 SYDVKM. V was shortened by 7 bases and J by 3 bases, with 8 bases between the two germline ends. CDR3 amino acids: CASTPGTDTQYF. The DNA of the CDR3 is TGTGCCAGCACCCCCGGGACAGATACGCAGTATTTT.

The chain is built from TRBV5-1 and TRBJ1-2; D uncertain. CDR1 SGHRS and CDR2 YFSETQ come from the germline V gene. This CDR3 has 14 amino acids. V was cut by 0 bases and J by 6 bases, with 12 bases left in between. The CDR3 bases are TGCGCCAGCAGCTTGGATCCGGGGAGAAATGGCTACACCTTC. Translated, it gives CASSLDPGRNGYTF. The whole variable domain, remainder taken from reference TRBV5-1 and TRBJ1-2, is KAGVTQTPRYLIKTRGQQVTLSCSPISGHRSVSWYQQTPGQGLQFLFEYFSETQRNKGNFPGRFSGRQFSNSRSEMNVSTLELGDSALYLCASSLDPGRNGYTFGSGTRLTVV.

The chain recombines TRBV2 with TRBJ1-5; D is perhaps TRBD1 (6 bases). The CDR3 covers 15 residues. Trimming cost V 1 base and J 5 bases, with 12 bases left between them. Looked up from germline, CDR1 is SNHLY and CDR2 is FYNNEI. CDR3 sequence: CASSEGQGPHQPQHF. The CDR3 region has the DNA TGTGCCAGCAGTGAAGGGCAGGGGCCTCATCAGCCCCAGCATTTT. Based on the CDR3 plus reference TRBV2 and TRBJ1-5, the full variable domain is EPEVTQTPSHQVTQMGQEVILRCVPISNHLYFYWYRQILGQKVEFLVSFYNNEISEKSEIFDDQFSVERPDGSNFTLKIRSTKLEDSAMYFCASSEGQGPHQPQHFGDGTRLSIL.

DNA of the CDR3: TGTGCCAGCAGTTTGGCGGTCTCCTACGAGCAGTACTTC. This encodes CASSLAVSYEQYF. V is TRBV27 and J is TRBJ2-7, with D uncertain. Germline V gives CDR1 MNHEY, CDR2 SMNVEV (reference sequence). Trimming shortened V by 3 bases and J by 0 bases, and 6 bases separated the two germline ends. The CDR3 consists of 13 residues.

To note about this clone: Different DNA sequences within this sample yield the same CDR3. V and J are TRBV18 and TRBJ2-3; TRBD2 matches at 8 bases. Losses at the gene ends were 3 bases for V and 1 base for J; bases not matched to a gene: 0. CDR1 and CDR2 (germline): KGHSH, LQKENI. The CDR3 runs to 14 residues. As DNA, the CDR3 is TGTGCCAGCTCACCGACTAGCGGCACAGATACGCAGTATTTT. It specifies CASSPTSGTDTQYF. The full variable domain, rest sourced from reference TRBV18 and TRBJ2-3, is NAGVMQNPRHLVRRRGQEARLRCSPMKGHSHVYWYRQLPEEGLKFMVYLQKENIIDESGMPKERFSAEFPKEGPSILRIQQVVRGDSAAYFCASSPTSGTDTQYFGPGTRLTVL.

This chain uses TRBV7-2 with TRBJ2-3; 11 bases map to TRBD1. Germline-derived CDR1 and CDR2 are SGHTA and FQGNSA. CDR3 length equals 16 residues. V was clipped by 1 base and J by 4 bases; unmatched bases: 4. CDR3 nucleotides: TGTGCCAGCAGCTTAGGATGGGGACAGGGGGCAGATACGCAGTATTTT. Protein sequence: CASSLGWGQGADTQYF.

J is TRBJ1-1 and V is TRBV28; the match to TRBD1 covers 9 bases. The germline V gene has CDR1 MDHEN and CDR2 SYDVKM. The V segment lost 6 bases and the J segment 0 bases; nucleotides outside the gene matches: 8. The CDR3 covers 16 residues. CDR3 residues: CASSSQTGGMNTEAFF. The CDR3 bases are TGTGCCAGCAGCTCTCAGACAGGGGGTATGAACACTGAAGCTTTCTTT.

The CDR3 protein is CASGFGRNTEAFF. CDR3 bases: TGTGCTAGTGGTTTTGGGCGGAACACTGAAGCTTTCTTT. This chain connects TRBV12-5 to TRBJ1-1; no clear D. The CDR3 extends over 13 amino acids. V gave up 3 bases and J gave up 1 base, with 6 bases separating them. Per the germline V gene, CDR1 is LGHNT and CDR2 is FRNRAP.

J is TRBJ1-3 and V is TRBV28; TRBD1 aligns across 7 bases. CDR3 size: 17 residues. V was clipped by 6 bases and J by 0 bases; unmatched bases: 11. Germline CDR1 MDHEN, CDR2 SYDVKM. The CDR3 here is CASRGGTAIFSGNTIYF. As DNA, the CDR3 is TGTGCCAGCAGGGGTGGGACAGCGATATTCTCTGGAAACACCATATATTTT.

V and J are TRBV7-9 and TRBJ2-7; 11 nucleotides match TRBD1. V shed 6 bases and J 4 bases; nucleotides not matched to a gene: 11. Germline values: CDR1 SEHNR, CDR2 FQNEAQ (reference sequence). The CDR3 is made up of 16 amino acids. CDR3 protein: CASSPRLGTGGYEQYF. The CDR3, as DNA: TGTGCCAGCAGTCCAAGGTTGGGGACAGGGGGGTACGAGCAGTACTTC. Supplemented by reference TRBV7-9 and TRBJ2-7, the full variable domain reads DTGVSQNPRHKITKRGQNVTFRCDPISEHNRLYWYRQTLGQGPEFLTYFQNEAQLEKSRLLSDRFSAERPKGSFSTLEIQRTEQGDSAMYLCASSPRLGTGGYEQYFGPGTRLTVT.

The gene calls are TRBV5-4 and TRBJ1-2; D is unclear. The CDR3 extends over 14 amino acids. Germline loops: CDR1 SGHNT, CDR2 YYREEE (reference sequence). Between the trimmed V and J ends, which lost 1 base and 0 bases, there was a span of 7 bases. CDR3 DNA sequence: TGTGCCAGCAGCTTGATTGGCTCTAACTATGGCTACACCTTC. This codes for CASSLIGSNYGYTF.

V usage is TRBV18 and J usage is TRBJ1-2; D gene uncertain. Trimming pared 0 bases from V and 0 bases from J, leaving 8 bases between. The germline V gene encodes CDR1 KGHSH and CDR2 LQKENI. The CDR3 contains 15 residues. Written as DNA, the CDR3 is TGTGCCAGCTCACCACCGGGAGCCGCTAACTATGGCTACACCTTC. Amino acids: CASSPPGAANYGYTF. Drawing the rest from reference TRBV18 and TRBJ1-2, the complete variable domain is NAGVMQNPRHLVRRRGQEARLRCSPMKGHSHVYWYRQLPEEGLKFMVYLQKENIIDESGMPKERFSAEFPKEGPSILRIQQVVRGDSAAYFCASSPPGAANYGYTFGSGTRLTVV.

This clone occurred once. The rearrangement links TRBV6-5 to TRBJ2-3; 8 nucleotides agree with TRBD1. CDR1 and CDR2 (germline): MNHEY, SVGAGI. With V trimmed by 7 bases and J by 5 bases, 11 bases remained unmatched. The CDR3 length is 15 residues. The DNA of the CDR3 is TGTGCCAGCAAGAGACGACAGGGGCTCTTAGATACGCAGTATTTT. Residues: CASKRRQGLLDTQYF.

The J gene is TRBJ1-5, the V gene TRBV4-1, with D uncertain. V dropped 3 bases and J dropped 9 bases, with 9 bases sitting between them. CDR1 MGHRA and CDR2 YSYEKL come from the germline V gene. There are 12 residues in the CDR3. DNA of the CDR3: TGCGCCAGCAGCCAGCCCGCCGGGCCCCAGCATTTT. This codes for CASSQPAGPQHF.

This chain joins TRBV28 and TRBJ2-2, with 8 nucleotides matching TRBD1. CDR3 length equals 15 residues. V lost 6 bases, J lost 2 bases, and 5 bases stayed unmatched. Germline values: CDR1 MDHEN, CDR2 SYDVKM. CDR3 nucleotides: TGTGCCAGCAGGGAGGACAGGGATAACACCGGGGAGCTGTTTTTT. This translates into CASREDRDNTGELFF.

The chain couples TRBV28 to TRBJ2-1, with D possibly TRBD2 on 6 matching bases. V shed 5 bases and J shed 3 bases, with 14 bases lying between them. Germline lookup yields CDR1 MDHEN and CDR2 SYDVKM. The CDR3 consists of 15 residues. DNA for the CDR3: TGTGCCAGCAGTCATGCTGGCGGGGACTACAATGAGCAGTTCTTC. It codes for CASSHAGGDYNEQFF.

The chain combines TRBV6-5 with TRBJ2-2, with 7 bases that match TRBD1. Germline V gene sequence: CDR1 MNHEY, CDR2 SVGAGI. This CDR3 is 16 amino acids long. The trim removed 2 bases at V and 7 bases at J, leaving 10 bases unmatched. The CDR3 sequence is CASSYRQGISGGELFF. Here the CDR3 DNA reads TGTGCCAGCAGTTACCGACAGGGAATTTCTGGCGGGGAGCTGTTTTTT.

The genes are TRBV7-8 and TRBJ2-1; D unclear. This CDR3 region has 11 residues. Per germline, CDR1 SGHVS and CDR2 FQNEAQ. V lost 4 bases and J lost 8, with 6 bases in between. The CDR3 here is CASSSIYEQFF. DNA of the CDR3: TGTGCCAGCAGCTCTATCTATGAGCAGTTCTTC.

The chain uses TRBV4-1 and TRBJ2-3; the D gene is possibly TRBD2 (5 bases). The CDR3 runs to 17 residues. CDR1 is MGHRA and CDR2 is YSYEKL in the germline V gene. With 2 bases removed from V and 1 base from J, the gap between germline ends came to 16 bases. CDR3 DNA sequence: TGCGCCAGCAGCCAATTCACCCTCGGGGTTGGCACAGATACGCAGTATTTT. This sequence encodes CASSQFTLGVGTDTQYF.